This T cell receptor beta chain was documented in a study of shared clonotypes between healthy human individuals. Study-level background: There were three CD4 naive, three CD4 memory, two CD8 naive and one CD8 memory plates per donor.

V was cut by 8 bases and J by 6 bases, with 16 bases left in between. Per germline, CDR1 MGHDK and CDR2 SYGVNS. The CDR3 loop spans 13 amino acids. Libraries were prepared by immunoSEQ multiplex PCR; TCRdb keeps only in-frame clonotypes and omits some of them. Of 850,000 to 1,200,000 clones detected, around 74% appear once; the ten largest clones hold approximately 1.5%. Study findings and constraints: Only blood was sampled; tissue repertoires likely differ.

About this clone: Its specificity is not known.

The sample taken for sequencing was memory CD4+ T cells sorted from blood. Subset in this sample: CD45RA-negative fraction. This sequence joins TRBV25-1 and TRBJ1-2; D may be TRBD1 (5 bases). The source of this sequence is a man younger than 35 in good health. CDR3 residues: CASSPAGRDGYTF. The CDR3, as DNA: TGTGCCAGCTCCCCGGCAGGGCGGGATGGCTACACCTTC.